The next 4 T cell receptor beta chains were all read from a single sample in a study of beta chain features in type 1 diabetes. All of the isolated RNA was reverse transcribed, so expressed TCRB transcripts were sequenced. Generated by immunoSEQ multiplex PCR, the TCRdb table keeps only in-frame clones and is missing some. The data show 350,000 to 450,000 clones, with about 16% seen just once and around 0.02% held by the top ten. The sequenced sample was naive CD4+ T cells from blood. The source is a woman aged 18-29 years in good health.

This clone showed up just a few times. The chain couples TRBV23-1 to TRBJ1-5; 8 bases match TRBD1. TRBV23-1 is an ORF for which the function is uncertain. This CDR3 has 16 amino acids. V was pared by 6 bases and J by 1 base, with 8 bases of the junction left unmatched. CDR3 amino acids: CASRHIGQGSNQPQHF. CDR3 nucleotide sequence: TGCGCCAGCAGACATATAGGACAGGGAAGCAATCAGCCCCAGCATTTT.

The gene calls are TRBV30 and TRBJ2-1; tentative D call: TRBD2 (5 bases). The length of the CDR3 is 15 residues. V lost 4 bases and J 2 bases, leaving 15 bases between the germline ends. Per the germline V gene, CDR1 is GTSNPN and CDR2 is SVGIG (reference sequence). In DNA form, the CDR3 reads TGTGCCTGGACTCGGCTAGCACTACCCTACAATGAGCAGTTCTTC. Its translation is CAWTRLALPYNEQFF.

The genes are TRBV19 and TRBJ2-2; TRBD1 matches at 7 bases. This CDR3 is built from 15 residues. The V gene's germline CDR1 is LNHDA and CDR2 SQIVND (reference sequence). V lost 5 bases to trimming and J lost 4 bases; unmatched junction nucleotides: 7. The CDR3 loop is CASSDRASVTGELFF. For the CDR3, the DNA is TGTGCCAGTAGTGACAGGGCTAGTGTCACCGGGGAGCTGTTTTTT.

This clone was counted a few times. The rearrangement links TRBV5-1 to TRBJ2-3, with D unresolved. The V gene lost 4 bases and the J gene lost 4 bases, with 13 bases spanning the gap. CDR1 SGHRS and CDR2 YFSETQ come from the germline V gene. The CDR3 is 14 amino acids. CDR3 nucleotide sequence: TGCGCCAGCAGCCCACATCGGGTCCCAGATACGCAGTATTTT. Protein product: CASSPHRVPDTQYF.